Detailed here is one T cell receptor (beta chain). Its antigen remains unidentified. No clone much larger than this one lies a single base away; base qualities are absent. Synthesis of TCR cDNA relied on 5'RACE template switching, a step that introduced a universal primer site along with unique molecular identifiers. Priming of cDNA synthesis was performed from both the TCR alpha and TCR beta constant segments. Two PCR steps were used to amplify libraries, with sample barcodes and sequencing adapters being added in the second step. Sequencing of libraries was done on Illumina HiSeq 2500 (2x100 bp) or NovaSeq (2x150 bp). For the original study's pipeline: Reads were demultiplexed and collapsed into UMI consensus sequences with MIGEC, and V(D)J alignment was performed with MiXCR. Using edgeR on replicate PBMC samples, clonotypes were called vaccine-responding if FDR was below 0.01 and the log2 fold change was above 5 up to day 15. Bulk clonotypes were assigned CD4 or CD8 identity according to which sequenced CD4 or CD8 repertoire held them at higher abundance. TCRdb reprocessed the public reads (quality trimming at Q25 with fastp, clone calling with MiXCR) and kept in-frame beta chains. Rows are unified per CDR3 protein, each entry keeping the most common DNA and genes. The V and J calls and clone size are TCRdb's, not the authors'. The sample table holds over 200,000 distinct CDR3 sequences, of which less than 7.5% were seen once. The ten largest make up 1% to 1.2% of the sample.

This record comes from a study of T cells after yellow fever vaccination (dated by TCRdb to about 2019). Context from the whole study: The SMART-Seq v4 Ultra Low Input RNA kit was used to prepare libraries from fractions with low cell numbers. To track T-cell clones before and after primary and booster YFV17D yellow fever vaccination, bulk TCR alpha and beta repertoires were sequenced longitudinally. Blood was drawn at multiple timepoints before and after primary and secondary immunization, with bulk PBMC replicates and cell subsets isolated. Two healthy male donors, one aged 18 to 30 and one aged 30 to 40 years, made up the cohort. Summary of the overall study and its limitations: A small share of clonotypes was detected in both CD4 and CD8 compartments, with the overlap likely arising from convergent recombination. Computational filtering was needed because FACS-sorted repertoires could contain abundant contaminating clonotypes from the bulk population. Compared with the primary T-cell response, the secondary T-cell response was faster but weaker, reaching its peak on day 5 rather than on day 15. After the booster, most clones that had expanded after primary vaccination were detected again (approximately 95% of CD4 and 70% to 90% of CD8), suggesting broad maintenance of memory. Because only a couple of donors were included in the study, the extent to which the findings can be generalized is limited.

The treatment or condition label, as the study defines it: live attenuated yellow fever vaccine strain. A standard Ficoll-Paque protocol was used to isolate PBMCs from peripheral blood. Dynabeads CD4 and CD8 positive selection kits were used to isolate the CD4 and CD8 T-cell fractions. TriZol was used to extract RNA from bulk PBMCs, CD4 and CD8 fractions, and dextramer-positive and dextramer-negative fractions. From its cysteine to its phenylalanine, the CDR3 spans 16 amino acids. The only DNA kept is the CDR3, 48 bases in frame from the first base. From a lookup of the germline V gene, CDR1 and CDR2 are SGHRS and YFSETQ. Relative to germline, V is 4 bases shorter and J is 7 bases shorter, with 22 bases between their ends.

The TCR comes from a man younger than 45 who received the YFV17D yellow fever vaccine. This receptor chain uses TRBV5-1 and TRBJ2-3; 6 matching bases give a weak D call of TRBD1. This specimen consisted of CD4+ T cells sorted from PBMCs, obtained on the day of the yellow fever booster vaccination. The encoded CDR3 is CASSKDPDRTFNTQYF. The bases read TGCGCCAGCAGCAAGGACCCCGACAGGACTTTCAATACGCAGTATTTT. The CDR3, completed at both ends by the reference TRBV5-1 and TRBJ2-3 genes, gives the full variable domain KAGVTQTPRYLIKTRGQQVTLSCSPISGHRSVSWYQQTPGQGLQFLFEYFSETQRNKGNFPGRFSGRQFSNSRSEMNVSTLELGDSALYLCASSKDPDRTFNTQYFGPGTRLTVL.